The 5 T cell receptor beta chains below all came from one sample that was sequenced in a study of cytomegalovirus exposure and HLA in healthy donors. The repertoire was sequenced with immunoSEQ multiplex PCR; TCRdb's copy has only in-frame clones and lacks some. The table includes about 98,000 clones, 70% to 90% detected once. Sequenced input: PBMCs. The receptors originated from a woman in her 30s in good health and CMV-seronegative.

The CDR3 region is CASSWTSGSRDEQFF. The CDR3 nucleotides are TGCGCCAGCAGCTGGACTAGCGGGAGTCGAGATGAGCAGTTCTTC. The gene calls are TRBV5-1 and TRBJ2-1; 13 positions agree with TRBD2. Trimming cost V 3 bases and J 8 bases; bases outside gene matches: 5. CDR3 length: 15 amino acids. Germline-derived CDR1 and CDR2 are SGHRS and YFSETQ.

The chain is built from TRBV5-6 and TRBJ2-5; the D gene is possibly TRBD1 (6 bases). The germline CDR1 and CDR2 sequences are SGHDT and YYEEEE. This CDR3 region has 15 residues. V was cut by 0 bases and J by 3 bases, with 12 bases left in between. The CDR3 spells CASSLEQGRKETQYF. The CDR3 DNA reads as TGTGCCAGCAGCTTGGAGCAGGGGCGTAAAGAGACCCAGTACTTC.

The genes are TRBV5-4 and TRBJ2-3; 8 positions agree with TRBD2. Germline trimming cut 2 bases from V and 1 base from J; bases unmatched to any gene: 6. The CDR3 runs to 16 residues. CDR1 and CDR2 (germline): SGHNT, YYREEE (reference sequence). CDR3 DNA sequence: TGTGCCAGCAGCTTCCGGGGGGGTATCCGCACAGATACGCAGTATTTT. Amino acid sequence: CASSFRGGIRTDTQYF.

The table lists this clone with a count of one. CDR3 protein: CASSLRGGTTEAFF. CDR3 DNA sequence: TGTGCCAGCAGCTTACGGGGGGGGACTACTGAAGCTTTCTTT. This chain uses TRBV11-1 with TRBJ1-1; D perhaps matches TRBD1 (5 bases). There are 14 residues in the CDR3. Germline V gene sequence: CDR1 SGHAT, CDR2 FQDESV (reference sequence). Deletions cut 2 bases from V and 5 bases from J, with 12 bases between.

The V gene is TRBV9, the J gene TRBJ1-4; 8 bases fit TRBD1. Germline V gene sequence: CDR1 SGDLS, CDR2 YYNGEE. The CDR3 is made up of 14 amino acids. V lost 4 bases to trimming and J lost 7 bases; unmatched junction nucleotides: 6. CDR3 DNA: TGTGCCAGCAGCACCGGACAGGGAGGTGAAAAACTGTTTTTT. Translated: CASSTGQGGEKLFF.